These 17 T cell receptor beta chains originate from one sample sequenced in a study of blood T cell repertoires in COVID-19. Sequenced by immunoSEQ multiplex PCR; TCRdb stores in-frame clones only, minus some. The profile covers under 300,000 clones, with approximately 91% appearing a single time and about 2.5% taken by the ten largest. The sequenced material came from PBMCs or T cells enriched from blood (not recorded which). All receptors derive from a woman between 35 and 50 years old with acute COVID-19.

This clone was counted between two and nine times. The rearrangement joins TRBV4-1 to TRBJ1-1, with a tentative D call TRBD1 (5 bases). Between the trimmed V and J ends, which lost 3 bases and 8 bases, there was a span of 13 bases. CDR1 is MGHRA, CDR2 YSYEKL, per germline. This CDR3 contains 13 residues. The CDR3 DNA is TGCGCCAGCAGCCACCACTGGGGCAAGGAAGCTTTCTTT. Protein product: CASSHHWGKEAFF.

The chain links TRBV19 to TRBJ1-5, with D perhaps TRBD1 (5 bases). The CDR3 extends over 13 amino acids. Germline V gene data show CDR1 as LNHDA and CDR2 as SQIVND (reference sequence). Deletions cut 7 bases from V and 9 bases from J, with 16 bases between. The CDR3: CASTGVGAAPQHF. The DNA of the CDR3 is TGTGCCAGTACTGGCGTAGGGGCGGCGCCCCAGCATTTT.

The chain recombines TRBV5-3 with TRBJ1-3; D possibly corresponds to TRBD1 (6 bases). TRBV5-3 is designated an ORF whose function remains uncertain. The CDR3 extends over 17 amino acids. V was pared by 4 bases and J by 2 bases, with 19 bases between. CDR3 sequence: CARSLPRQAIPGNTIYF. Here the CDR3 DNA reads TGTGCCAGAAGCCTCCCTAGACAGGCAATTCCTGGAAACACCATATATTTT.

J is TRBJ2-1 and V is TRBV7-9; 9 positions agree with TRBD1. Germline loops: CDR1 SEHNR, CDR2 FQNEAQ (reference sequence). V lost 4 bases, J lost 9 bases, and 7 bases stayed unmatched. This CDR3 region has 14 residues. CDR3 amino acids: CASSSGTGYGEQFF. For the CDR3, the DNA is TGTGCCAGCAGCTCCGGGACAGGGTACGGTGAGCAGTTCTTC.

V is TRBV9 and J is TRBJ2-7, with D tentatively TRBD1 (5 bases). CDR3 length: 14 residues. The germline CDR1 and CDR2 sequences are SGDLS and YYNGEE. V dropped 0 bases and J dropped 5 bases, with 12 bases sitting between them. Here the CDR3 DNA reads TGTGCCAGCAGCGTAGAGGGGCGCGACGACGAGCAGTACTTC. This sequence encodes CASSVEGRDDEQYF.

V and J are TRBV5-1 and TRBJ2-3, with unresolved D. The V and J ends lost 7 bases and 5 bases respectively, with 8 bases between them. The CDR3 consists of 11 residues. Germline values: CDR1 SGHRS, CDR2 YFSETQ. CDR3 residues: CASRLQDTQYF. The CDR3 coding sequence is TGCGCCAGCCGACTGCAAGATACGCAGTATTTT.

The J gene is TRBJ2-7, the V gene TRBV7-2, with TRBD2 identical over 10 bases. CDR1 is SGHTA, CDR2 FQGNSA, per germline. This CDR3 comprises 14 residues. V gave up 5 bases and J gave up 4 bases; unmatched junction bases: 5. CDR3 coding DNA: TGTGCCAGCAGCACCCCTAGCGGGGGATACGAGCAGTACTTC. The encoded protein is CASSTPSGGYEQYF.

The chain couples TRBV3-1 (or the pseudogene TRBV3-2) to TRBJ1-1; 9 bases match TRBD1. The CDR3 totals 16 residues. V trimming: 6 bases; J trimming: 0 bases; junction bases outside the gene matches: 8. Germline V gene sequence: CDR1 LGHDT, CDR2 YNNKEL (reference sequence). This chain's CDR3 is CASRQTGGGMNTEAFF. The CDR3 coding sequence is TGTGCCAGCAGGCAAACAGGGGGCGGGATGAACACTGAAGCTTTCTTT.

The chain combines TRBV28 with TRBJ1-1; D might be TRBD1 (5 bases). This CDR3 is 14 amino acids long. Trimming took off 3 bases at V and 4 bases at J, with 12 bases between the two ends. Germline V gives CDR1 MDHEN, CDR2 SYDVKM. Written as DNA, the CDR3 is TGTGCCAGCAGTTTCGGCAGGGTCTCCACTGAAGCTTTCTTT. The encoded protein is CASSFGRVSTEAFF.

The chain uses TRBV19 and TRBJ1-5, with a tentative D call TRBD1 (6 bases). V lost 9 bases to trimming and J lost 0 bases, with 12 bases between them. This CDR3 spans 14 amino acids. The germline CDR1 and CDR2 sequences are LNHDA and SQIVND (reference sequence). DNA of the CDR3: TGTGCCAGCCGCGGACAGAGTAGCAATCAGCCCCAGCATTTT. Its translation: CASRGQSSNQPQHF. Based on the CDR3 plus reference TRBV19 and TRBJ1-5, the full variable domain is DGGITQSPKYLFRKEGQNVTLSCEQNLNHDAMYWYRQDPGQGLRLIYYSQIVNDFQKGDIAEGYSVSREKKESFPLTVTSAQKNPTAFYLCASRGQSSNQPQHFGDGTRLSIL.

The rearrangement uses TRBV14 and TRBJ1-1; no clear D. The CDR3 extends over 13 amino acids. In germline, CDR1 is SGHDN, CDR2 FVKESK. V gave up 7 bases and J gave up 2 bases, with 11 bases separating them. CDR3 in DNA: TGTGCCAGCAAGGTGGGCCTAAACACTGAAGCTTTCTTT. As protein: CASKVGLNTEAFF.

V is TRBV6-6 and J is TRBJ2-1; 10 nucleotides align to TRBD2. V lost 3 bases, J lost 7 bases, and 3 bases stayed unmatched. CDR1 MNHNY and CDR2 SVGAGI come from the germline V gene (reference sequence). The CDR3 length is 14 residues. The CDR3 region has the DNA TGTGCCAGCAGTTATACGACTAGCGGGAATGAGCAGTTCTTC. Residues: CASSYTTSGNEQFF.

The chain is built from TRBV9 and TRBJ2-3; 7 bases are shared with TRBD2. The ends lost 0 bases at V and 6 bases at J; junction bases unmatched: 7. Per the germline V gene, CDR1 is SGDLS and CDR2 is YYNGEE. This CDR3 has 15 residues. The CDR3 is CASSVEWGGLDTQYF. Written as DNA, the CDR3 is TGTGCCAGCAGCGTAGAGTGGGGGGGATTGGATACGCAGTATTTT.

This chain uses TRBV19 with TRBJ1-2; TRBD1 matches 10 bases. Germline loops: CDR1 LNHDA, CDR2 SQIVND (reference sequence). With 8 bases clipped from V and 5 bases from J, the junction kept 11 bases outside the gene matches. CDR3 size: 15 residues. The CDR3: CASGTGAKDPYGYTF. The CDR3 DNA reads TGTGCCAGTGGGACAGGGGCGAAAGATCCGTATGGCTACACCTTC.

The genes are TRBV4-3 and TRBJ2-2; 9 bases agree with TRBD1. This CDR3 has 15 residues. J lost 7 bases, V lost 1 base, and 4 bases had no gene match. Germline V gene sequence: CDR1 LGHNA, CDR2 YSLEER. In DNA form, the CDR3 reads TGCGCCAGCAGCCAAGGAACAGGGGGCATCGGGGAGCTGTTTTTT. Translation gives CASSQGTGGIGELFF.

The gene calls are TRBV7-8 and TRBJ2-3, with 14 bases that match TRBD2. The CDR3 totals 18 residues. The germline V gene has CDR1 SGHVS and CDR2 FQNEAQ. V lost 6 bases to trimming and J lost 0 bases; unmatched junction nucleotides: 8. CDR3 coding DNA: TGTGCCAGCAGGGGCGGACTAGCGGGGGGTGCTAGCACAGATACGCAGTATTTT. Translated: CASRGGLAGGASTDTQYF.

V and J are TRBV6-1 and TRBJ2-3; 9 positions match TRBD2. Losses at the gene ends were 3 bases for V and 10 bases for J; bases not matched to a gene: 11. From germline, CDR1 is MNHNS and CDR2 SASEGT. CDR3 length equals 15 residues. The CDR3 sequence is CASSDGVAGGQPQYF. The CDR3 DNA reads as TGTGCCAGCAGTGATGGTGTGGCGGGGGGGCAGCCGCAGTATTTT.